The 22 T cell receptor beta chains given below trace back to one sample, sequenced in a study of T-cell memory formation after mild COVID-19. TCRdb re-analysed the 5' RACE reads in MiXCR, keeping a single row per CDR3 protein. This table has over 120,000 distinct CDR3 sequences, roughly 19% appearing once. The specimen sequenced was PBMCs or a T cell subset sorted from them (not recorded which). The source of these receptors is an adult woman who had mild COVID-19 (a few samples of this study predate the infection). Cell type and time point are not known.

The CDR3 nucleotides read TGCGCCAGCAGCCTAGGGACAGTGGGGGTTCAGCCCCAGCATTTT. Its protein product is CASSLGTVGVQPQHF. V and J are TRBV5-1 and TRBJ1-5; 7 nucleotides align to TRBD1. CDR1 and CDR2 from the germline V gene are SGHRS and YFSETQ. V was clipped by 4 bases and J by 6 bases; unmatched bases: 10. CDR3 length: 15 amino acids.

In this sample, this clonotype turned up a few times. The chain uses TRBV18 and TRBJ2-7, with 8 bases that match TRBD1. J lost 3 bases, V lost 2 bases, and 3 bases had no gene match. The CDR3 contains 14 residues. The germline V gene encodes CDR1 KGHSH and CDR2 LQKENI. The CDR3 DNA is TGTGCCAGCTCACCAATGGGACAGGACTACGAGCAGTACTTC. The encoded protein is CASSPMGQDYEQYF.

The chain uses TRBV4-2 and TRBJ1-1; TRBD1 might be the D (5 bases). Trimming shortened V by 2 bases and J by 1 base, and 8 bases separated the two germline ends. The CDR3 contains 14 residues. From germline, CDR1 is LGHNA and CDR2 YNFKEQ. This chain's CDR3 is CASSQRQGNTEAFF. The DNA for the CDR3 is TGTGCCAGCAGCCAACGCCAGGGGAACACTGAAGCTTTCTTT.

This rearrangement joins TRBV7-2 to TRBJ1-4, with D unclear. Germline loops: CDR1 SGHTA, CDR2 FQGNSA. The CDR3 has 13 residues. The V end lost 1 base, the J end lost 7 bases, and 7 bases lay between the germline ends. The CDR3 reads CASSLGSLEKLFF. The CDR3 DNA reads as TGTGCCAGCAGCTTAGGGAGCCTTGAAAAACTGTTTTTT. The whole variable domain, filled in from reference TRBV7-2 and TRBJ1-4, reads GAGVSQSPSNKVTEKGKDVELRCDPISGHTALYWYRQSLGQGLEFLIYFQGNSAPDKSGLPSDRFSAERTGGSVSTLTIQRTQQEDSAVYLCASSLGSLEKLFFGSGTQLSVL.

This chain links TRBV24-1 with TRBJ1-2; D is uncertain. The V gene's germline CDR1 is KGHDR and CDR2 SFDVKD. The CDR3 consists of 12 residues. The V gene lost 7 bases and the J gene lost 0 bases, with 5 bases spanning the gap. The CDR3 loop is CATRGANYGYTF. For the CDR3, the DNA is TGTGCCACCAGGGGAGCTAACTATGGCTACACCTTC.

The chain employs TRBV7-2 and TRBJ2-3, with D possibly TRBD2 on 6 matching bases. Germline V lookup: CDR1 SGHTA, CDR2 FQGNSA. This CDR3 spans 17 amino acids. V gave up 6 bases and J gave up 2 bases, with 21 bases separating them. The DNA of the CDR3 is TGTGCCAGCAGGGGGACCCGCGGGGTTCGAGACACAGATACGCAGTATTTT. This codes for CASRGTRGVRDTDTQYF. Full variable domain (rest looked up from reference TRBV7-2 and TRBJ2-3): GAGVSQSPSNKVTEKGKDVELRCDPISGHTALYWYRQSLGQGLEFLIYFQGNSAPDKSGLPSDRFSAERTGGSVSTLTIQRTQQEDSAVYLCASRGTRGVRDTDTQYFGPGTRLTVL.

This rearrangement joins TRBV5-1 to TRBJ2-2, with 14 bases lining up with TRBD2. The V gene end was trimmed by 6 bases and the J gene end by 8 bases; junction bases not matched to a gene: 12. The CDR3 contains 17 residues. CDR1 and CDR2 (germline): SGHRS, YFSETQ. CDR3 region: CASTLPGTSGSLGELFF. Here the CDR3 DNA reads TGCGCCAGCACACTTCCCGGGACTAGCGGGAGTTTAGGGGAGCTGTTTTTT.

The rearrangement uses TRBV20-1 and TRBJ1-1; TRBD1 aligns across 9 bases. V shed 1 base, J shed 2 bases, and the junction held 14 bases outside the gene matches. Germline V gene data show CDR1 as DFQATT and CDR2 as SNEGSKA (reference sequence). CDR3 length equals 18 residues. This CDR3 reads CSARGEPGQGWHNTEAFF. The CDR3 DNA sequence: TGCAGTGCTAGAGGTGAACCGGGACAGGGATGGCACAACACTGAAGCTTTCTTT.

This clonotype was observed many times. The chain has TRBV12-3 or TRBV12-4 and TRBJ2-5; 9 bases are a match to TRBD1. V lost 2 bases to trimming and J lost 4 bases; unmatched junction nucleotides: 8. The CDR3 spans 16 residues. The CDR3 reads CASSLRDRAKGETQYF. CDR3 bases: TGTGCCAGCAGTTTAAGGGACAGGGCAAAAGGAGAGACCCAGTACTTC.

V and J are TRBV25-1 and TRBJ1-2; no clear D gene. Germline V CDR1 and CDR2: MGHDK, SYGVNS. The CDR3 is 14 amino acids. The V gene lost 1 base and the J gene lost 5 bases, with 11 bases spanning the gap. The CDR3 DNA follows: TGTGCCAGCAGTGAATTTGCACAGTCATATGGCTACACCTTC. Its translation: CASSEFAQSYGYTF.

The gene calls are TRBV7-2 and TRBJ1-5; D perhaps matches TRBD1 (5 bases). Germline V gives CDR1 SGHTA, CDR2 FQGNSA. Between the trimmed V and J ends, which lost 7 bases and 3 bases, there was a span of 16 bases. CDR3 length equals 15 residues. The CDR3: CASNIQGPINQPQHF. CDR3 DNA sequence: TGTGCCAGCAATATTCAGGGCCCCATCAATCAGCCCCAGCATTTT.

The genes are TRBV7-6 and TRBJ2-1, with 9 positions matching TRBD2. The V gene's germline CDR1 is SGHVS and CDR2 FNYEAQ. This CDR3 is built from 11 residues. The CDR3 protein is CAAGGLNEQFF. The CDR3 region has the DNA TGTGCAGCGGGGGGCTTGAATGAGCAGTTCTTC. The variable domain in full, with the rest retrieved from reference TRBV7-6 and TRBJ2-1, is GAGVSQSPRYKVTKRGQDVALRCDPISGHVSLYWYRQALGQGPEFLTYFNYEAQQDKSGLPNDRFSAERPEGSISTLTIQRTEQRDSAMYRCAAGGLNEQFFGPGTRLTVL.

The V and J genes are TRBV20-1 and TRBJ2-7; TRBD2 matches at 11 bases. The CDR3 length is 14 residues. Trimming removed 5 bases from V and 2 bases from J; junction bases left unmatched: 5. CDR1 is DFQATT and CDR2 is SNEGSKA in the germline V gene (reference sequence). CDR3 loop: CSAAGLAVPYEQYF. Here the CDR3 DNA reads TGCAGTGCTGCGGGACTAGCGGTCCCCTACGAGCAGTACTTC.

This clonotype was detected many times. The gene calls are TRBV7-9 and TRBJ1-5, with D maybe TRBD1 (5 bases). This CDR3 has 12 residues. V was clipped by 4 bases and J by 7 bases, with 8 bases between them. From germline, CDR1 is SEHNR and CDR2 FQNEAQ (reference sequence). The CDR3 coding sequence is TGTGCCAGCAGCTCACGGGGGCAGCCCCAGCATTTT. Translation: CASSSRGQPQHF. Full variable domain (missing parts from reference TRBV7-9 and TRBJ1-5): DTGVSQNPRHKITKRGQNVTFRCDPISEHNRLYWYRQTLGQGPEFLTYFQNEAQLEKSRLLSDRFSAERPKGSFSTLEIQRTEQGDSAMYLCASSSRGQPQHFGDGTRLSIL.

The chain is built from TRBV3-1 and TRBJ2-7, with D unclear. Germline CDR1 LGHDT, CDR2 YNNKEL (reference sequence). CDR3 length equals 15 residues. Trimming stripped 5 bases from V and 0 bases from J, with 14 bases between. DNA of the CDR3: TGTGCCAGCAGCGGATGGGCCGCCACCTCCTACGAGCAGTACTTC. Protein sequence: CASSGWAATSYEQYF.

V usage is TRBV5-1 and J usage is TRBJ2-7; no definite D call. This CDR3 region has 14 residues. V lost 2 bases, J lost 0 bases, and 9 bases lay in between. Germline-derived CDR1 and CDR2 are SGHRS and YFSETQ. CDR3 DNA sequence: TGCGCCAGCAGCTTCGACTCAAGCTCCTACGAGCAGTACTTC. This translates into CASSFDSSSYEQYF.

This clonotype came up a few times. The J gene is TRBJ2-7, the V gene TRBV12-3 or TRBV12-4, with 11 bases identical to TRBD2. The CDR3 sequence is 14 residues long. Trimming cost V 3 bases and J 4 bases; bases outside gene matches: 2. CDR3 sequence reads: CASSFRTSGYEQYF. The CDR3 DNA follows: TGTGCCAGCAGTTTTAGGACTAGCGGGTACGAGCAGTACTTC.

The chain joins TRBV2 to TRBJ2-1; 8 bases fit TRBD1. This CDR3 is built from 15 residues. After removal of 3 bases from V and 7 bases from J, the junction contained 8 bases not matched to a gene. The germline CDR1 and CDR2 sequences are SNHLY and FYNNEI. CDR3 nucleotides: TGTGCCAGCAGTGAGGACAGGGTTAGAAGTAATGAGCAGTTCTTC. Translation: CASSEDRVRSNEQFF.

This clonotype was detected only a few times. This rearrangement joins TRBV5-1 to TRBJ2-7; TRBD2 agrees at 13 bases. The CDR3 totals 16 residues. J lost 2 bases, V lost 4 bases, and 6 bases had no gene match. Germline V gives CDR1 SGHRS, CDR2 YFSETQ. In DNA form, the CDR3 reads TGCGCCAGCAGCCCCACCGGGACTAGCGGGACCTACGAGCAGTACTTC. It is translated as CASSPTGTSGTYEQYF.

This clonotype was counted a few times. An end of the junction differs from the germline gene, which may be a read error. CDR3: CSARVGGETFF. The CDR3 region has the DNA TGCAGTGCCAGAGTGGGGGGGGAAACTTTCTTT. V usage is TRBV20-1 and J usage is TRBJ1-1; D perhaps matches TRBD1 (5 bases). The V gene's germline CDR1 is DFQATT and CDR2 SNEGSKA (reference sequence). This CDR3 contains 11 residues.

This rearrangement joins TRBV27 to TRBJ1-5; TRBD1 is a possible D gene (6 bases). Trimming pared 2 bases from V and 6 bases from J, leaving 11 bases between. Germline-derived CDR1 and CDR2 are MNHEY and SMNVEV (reference sequence). The CDR3 sequence is 14 residues long. The CDR3 coding sequence is TGTGCCAGCAGTTTACGGGGGGCAGGTCAGCCCCAGCATTTT. Translated: CASSLRGAGQPQHF.

The chain is built from TRBV6-5 and TRBJ2-7; the D gene could be TRBD1 or TRBD2 (6 bases each). The CDR3 runs 12 residues. The V and J ends lost 5 bases and 12 bases respectively, with 17 bases between them. In germline, CDR1 is MNHEY, CDR2 SVGAGI. The CDR3 DNA reads TGTGCCAGCAGTCCCATTGGCGGGACAATGTACTTC. Residues: CASSPIGGTMYF.